This TCR beta chain was found in a study of T cells after yellow fever vaccination. About the research overall: Preparation used SMART-Seq v4 Ultra Low Input for the low-cell-number fractions.

One entry per CDR3 protein, called by TCRdb with MiXCR from the 5' RACE reads. Of almost 600,000 distinct CDR3 sequences listed, about 13% are singletons. Study results and limitations: Most primary-vaccination clones recurred post-booster (approximately 96% CD4, more than 85% CD8).

The V gene lost 6 bases and the J gene lost 8 bases, with 20 bases spanning the gap. Per the germline V gene, CDR1 is SNHLY and CDR2 is FYNNEI. The CDR3 extends over 15 amino acids. About this clonotype: The antigen is undetermined.

The receptor was derived from a man younger than 45 who received the YFV17D yellow fever vaccine. The sequenced sample was PBMCs, obtained on the day of the yellow fever booster vaccination. This chain uses TRBV2 with TRBJ2-1; D uncertain. The CDR3 reads CASRNSVAHRDEQFF. The CDR3 nucleotides are TGTGCCAGCAGAAACAGTGTCGCCCACCGCGATGAGCAGTTCTTC.